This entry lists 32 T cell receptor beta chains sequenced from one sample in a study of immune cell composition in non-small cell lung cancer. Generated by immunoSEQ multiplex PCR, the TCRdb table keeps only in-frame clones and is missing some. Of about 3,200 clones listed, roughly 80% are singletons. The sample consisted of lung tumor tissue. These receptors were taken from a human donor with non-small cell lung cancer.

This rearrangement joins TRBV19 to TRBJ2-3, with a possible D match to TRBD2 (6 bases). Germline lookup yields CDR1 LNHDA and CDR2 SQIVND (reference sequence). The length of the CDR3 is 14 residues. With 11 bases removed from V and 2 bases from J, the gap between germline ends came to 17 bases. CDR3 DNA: TGTGCCGCCAGCAGAGCGGGCCCCACAGATACGCAGTATTTT. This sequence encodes CAASRAGPTDTQYF.

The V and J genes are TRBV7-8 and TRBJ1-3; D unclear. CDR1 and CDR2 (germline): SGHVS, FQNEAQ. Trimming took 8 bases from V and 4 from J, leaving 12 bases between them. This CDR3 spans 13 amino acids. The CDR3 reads CASGSRWGNTIYF. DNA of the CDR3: TGTGCCAGCGGTTCTCGGTGGGGAAACACCATATATTTT.

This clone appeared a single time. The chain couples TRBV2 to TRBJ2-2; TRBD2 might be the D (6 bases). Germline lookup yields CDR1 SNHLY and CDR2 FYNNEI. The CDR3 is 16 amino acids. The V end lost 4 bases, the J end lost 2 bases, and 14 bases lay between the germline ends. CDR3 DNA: TGTGCCAGCAGTGGACTAGGACTGGTTAACACCGGGGAGCTGTTTTTT. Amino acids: CASSGLGLVNTGELFF.

CDR3 protein: CASSFPGSEQYF. In DNA form, the CDR3 reads TGTGCCAGCAGCTTCCCCGGTTCCGAGCAGTACTTC. V is TRBV7-3 and J is TRBJ2-7, with D uncertain. This CDR3 has 12 residues. In germline, CDR1 is SGHTA, CDR2 FQGTGA. With 3 bases removed from V and 6 bases from J, the gap between germline ends came to 9 bases.

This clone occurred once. Here the CDR3 reads CASSQTSGTDTQYF. CDR3 nucleotide sequence: TGCGCCAGCAGCCAGACTAGCGGCACAGATACGCAGTATTTT. The chain couples TRBV5-1 to TRBJ2-3; 8 bases are shared with TRBD2. This CDR3 is built from 14 residues. The V gene end was trimmed by 4 bases and the J gene end by 1 base; junction bases not matched to a gene: 2. CDR1 and CDR2 (germline): SGHRS, YFSETQ.

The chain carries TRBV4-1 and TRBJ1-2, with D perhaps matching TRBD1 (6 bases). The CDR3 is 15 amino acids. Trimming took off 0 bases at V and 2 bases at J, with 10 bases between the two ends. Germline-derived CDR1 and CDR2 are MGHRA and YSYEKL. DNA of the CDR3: TGCGCCAGCAGCCAAGATCAGGGGCGAAACTATGGCTACACCTTC. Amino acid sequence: CASSQDQGRNYGYTF.

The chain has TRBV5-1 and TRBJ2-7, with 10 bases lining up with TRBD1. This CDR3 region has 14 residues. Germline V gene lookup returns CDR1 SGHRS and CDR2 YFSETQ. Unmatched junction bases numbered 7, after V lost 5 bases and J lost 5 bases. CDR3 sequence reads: CASSRGQGIDEQYF. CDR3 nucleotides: TGCGCCAGCAGTAGGGGACAGGGGATCGACGAGCAGTACTTC.

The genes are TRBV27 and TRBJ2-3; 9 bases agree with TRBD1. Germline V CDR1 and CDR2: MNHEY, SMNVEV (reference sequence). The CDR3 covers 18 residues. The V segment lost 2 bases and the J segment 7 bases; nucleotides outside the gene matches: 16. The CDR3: CASSLKSIGTGRRNTQYF. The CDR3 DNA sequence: TGTGCCAGCAGTTTAAAATCTATCGGGACAGGGAGAAGAAATACGCAGTATTTT.

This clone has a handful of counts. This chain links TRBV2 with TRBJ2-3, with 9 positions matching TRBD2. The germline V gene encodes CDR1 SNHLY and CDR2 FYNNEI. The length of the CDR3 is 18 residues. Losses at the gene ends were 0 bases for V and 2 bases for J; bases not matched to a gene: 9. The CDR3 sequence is CASSEAAVASGATDTQYF. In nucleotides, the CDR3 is TGTGCCAGCAGTGAAGCAGCTGTCGCTAGCGGGGCCACAGATACGCAGTATTTT.

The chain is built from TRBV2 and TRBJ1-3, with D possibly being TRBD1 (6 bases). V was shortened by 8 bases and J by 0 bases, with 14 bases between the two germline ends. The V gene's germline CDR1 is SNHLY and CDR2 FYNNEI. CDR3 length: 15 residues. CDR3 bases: TGTGCCAGCGGGGAGGGGGTACTCTCTGGAAACACCATATATTTT. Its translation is CASGEGVLSGNTIYF.

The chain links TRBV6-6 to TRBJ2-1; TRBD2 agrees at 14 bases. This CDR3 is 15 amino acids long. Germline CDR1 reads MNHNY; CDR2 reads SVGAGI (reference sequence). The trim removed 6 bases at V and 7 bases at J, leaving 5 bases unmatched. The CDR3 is CASRLTSGGGNEQFF. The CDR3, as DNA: TGTGCCAGCAGGCTGACTAGCGGGGGGGGTAATGAGCAGTTCTTC.

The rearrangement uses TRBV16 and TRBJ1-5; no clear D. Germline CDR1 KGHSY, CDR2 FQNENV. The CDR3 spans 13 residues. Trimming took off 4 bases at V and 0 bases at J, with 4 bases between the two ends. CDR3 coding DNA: TGTGCCAGCAGCCGAGATAGCAATCAGCCCCAGCATTTT. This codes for CASSRDSNQPQHF. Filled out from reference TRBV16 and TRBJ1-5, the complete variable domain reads GEEVAQTPKHLVRGEGQKAKLYCAPIKGHSYVFWYQQVLKNEFKFLISFQNENVFDETGMPKERFSAKCLPNSPCSLEIQATKLEDSAVYFCASSRDSNQPQHFGDGTRLSIL.

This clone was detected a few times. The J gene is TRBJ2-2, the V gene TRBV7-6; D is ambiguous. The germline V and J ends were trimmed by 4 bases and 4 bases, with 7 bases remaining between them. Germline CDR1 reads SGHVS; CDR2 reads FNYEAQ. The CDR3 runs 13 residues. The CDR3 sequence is CASSSFLTGELFF. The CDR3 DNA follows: TGTGCCAGCAGCTCCTTCCTCACCGGGGAGCTGTTTTTT.

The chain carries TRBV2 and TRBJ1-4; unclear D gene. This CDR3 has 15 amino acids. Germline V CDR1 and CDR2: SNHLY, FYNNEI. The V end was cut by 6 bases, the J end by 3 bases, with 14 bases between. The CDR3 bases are TGTGCCAGCAGCCCCGCCCGCACAGCTAATGAAAAACTGTTTTTT. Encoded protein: CASSPARTANEKLFF.

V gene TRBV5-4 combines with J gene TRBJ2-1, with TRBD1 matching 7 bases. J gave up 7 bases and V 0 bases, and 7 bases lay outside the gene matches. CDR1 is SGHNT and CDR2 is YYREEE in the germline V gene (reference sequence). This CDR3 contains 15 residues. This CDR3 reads CASSLAQTRGNEQFF. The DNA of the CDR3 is TGTGCCAGCAGCTTGGCCCAAACCAGGGGGAATGAGCAGTTCTTC. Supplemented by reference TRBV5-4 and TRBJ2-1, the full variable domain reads ETGVTQSPTHLIKTRGQQVTLRCSSQSGHNTVSWYQQALGQGPQFIFQYYREEENGRGNFPPRFSGLQFPNYSSELNVNALELDDSALYLCASSLAQTRGNEQFFGPGTRLTVL.

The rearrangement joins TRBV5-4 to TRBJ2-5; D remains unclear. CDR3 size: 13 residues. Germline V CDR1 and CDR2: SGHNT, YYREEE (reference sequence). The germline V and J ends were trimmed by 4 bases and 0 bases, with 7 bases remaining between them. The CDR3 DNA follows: TGTGCCAGCAGCGCGGCGTACCAAGAGACCCAGTACTTC. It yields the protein CASSAAYQETQYF.

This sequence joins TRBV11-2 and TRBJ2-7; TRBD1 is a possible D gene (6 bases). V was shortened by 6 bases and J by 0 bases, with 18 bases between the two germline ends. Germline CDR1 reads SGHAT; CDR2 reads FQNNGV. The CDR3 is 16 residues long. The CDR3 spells CASSRTGTLSSYEQYF. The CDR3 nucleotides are TGTGCCAGCAGTAGGACCGGGACACTGAGCTCCTACGAGCAGTACTTC.

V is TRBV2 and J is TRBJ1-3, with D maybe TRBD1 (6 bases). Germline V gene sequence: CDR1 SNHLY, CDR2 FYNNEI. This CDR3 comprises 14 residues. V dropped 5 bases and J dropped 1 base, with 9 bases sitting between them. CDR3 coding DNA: TGTGCCAGCAGTCCACAGGGTTCTGGAAACACCATATATTTT. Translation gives CASSPQGSGNTIYF.

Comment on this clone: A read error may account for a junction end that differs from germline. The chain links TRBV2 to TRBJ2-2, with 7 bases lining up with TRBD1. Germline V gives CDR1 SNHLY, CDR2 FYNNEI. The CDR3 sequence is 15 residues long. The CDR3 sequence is CASRDDRVYTGELFF. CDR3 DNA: TGTGCCAGCAGGGATGACAGGGTTTACACTGGGGAGCTGTTTTTT.

The CDR3 bases are TGTGCCAGCAGTCACGGACAGGCTGCTACGAACACTGAAGCTTTCTTT. Translating it yields CASSHGQAATNTEAFF. The gene calls are TRBV28 and TRBJ1-1, with TRBD1 identical over 7 bases. This CDR3 comprises 16 residues. V lost 5 bases and J lost 1; bases outside the gene matches: 10. Germline V gene data show CDR1 as MDHEN and CDR2 as SYDVKM.

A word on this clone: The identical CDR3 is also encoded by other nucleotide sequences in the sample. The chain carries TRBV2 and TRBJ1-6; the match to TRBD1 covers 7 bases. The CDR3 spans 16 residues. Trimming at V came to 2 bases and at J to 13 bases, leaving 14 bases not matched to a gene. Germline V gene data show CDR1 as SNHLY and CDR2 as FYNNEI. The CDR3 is CASSESGTASGSPLHF. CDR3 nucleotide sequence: TGTGCCAGCAGTGAATCCGGGACAGCTAGCGGGTCGCCCCTCCACTTT.

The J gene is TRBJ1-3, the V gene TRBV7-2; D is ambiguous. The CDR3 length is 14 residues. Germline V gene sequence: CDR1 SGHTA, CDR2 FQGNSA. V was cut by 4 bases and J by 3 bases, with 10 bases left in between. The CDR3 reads CASSSPPFGNTIYF. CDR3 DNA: TGTGCCAGCAGCTCCCCTCCTTTTGGAAACACCATATATTTT.

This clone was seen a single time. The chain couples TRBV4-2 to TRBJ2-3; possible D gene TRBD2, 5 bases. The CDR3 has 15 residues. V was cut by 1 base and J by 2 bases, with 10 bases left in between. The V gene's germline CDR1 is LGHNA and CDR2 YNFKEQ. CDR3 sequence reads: CASSQALAVTDTQYF. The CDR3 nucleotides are TGTGCCAGCAGCCAAGCCCTAGCAGTCACAGATACGCAGTATTTT.

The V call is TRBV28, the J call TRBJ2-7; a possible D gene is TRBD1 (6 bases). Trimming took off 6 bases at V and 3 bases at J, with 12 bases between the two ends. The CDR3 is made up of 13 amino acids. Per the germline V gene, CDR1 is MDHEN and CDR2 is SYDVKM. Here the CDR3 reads CASRQDRFYEQYF. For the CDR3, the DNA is TGTGCCAGCAGACAGGACAGATTCTACGAGCAGTACTTC. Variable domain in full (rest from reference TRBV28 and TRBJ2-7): DVKVTQSSRYLVKRTGEKVFLECVQDMDHENMFWYRQDPGLGLRLIYFSYDVKMKEKGDIPEGYSVSREKKERFSLILESASTNQTSMYLCASRQDRFYEQYFGPGTRLTVT.

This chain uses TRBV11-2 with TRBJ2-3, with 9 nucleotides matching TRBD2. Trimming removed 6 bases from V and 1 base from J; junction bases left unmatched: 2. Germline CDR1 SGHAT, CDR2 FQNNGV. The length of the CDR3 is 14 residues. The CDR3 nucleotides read TGTGCCAGCAGAAGACTAGCGGGCACAGATACGCAGTATTTT. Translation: CASRRLAGTDTQYF.

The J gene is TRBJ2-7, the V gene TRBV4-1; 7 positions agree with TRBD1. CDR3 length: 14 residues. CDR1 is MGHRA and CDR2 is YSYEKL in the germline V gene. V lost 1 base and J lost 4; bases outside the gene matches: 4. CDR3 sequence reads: CASSQGNRGYEQYF. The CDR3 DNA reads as TGCGCCAGCAGCCAAGGCAACAGGGGTTACGAGCAGTACTTC.

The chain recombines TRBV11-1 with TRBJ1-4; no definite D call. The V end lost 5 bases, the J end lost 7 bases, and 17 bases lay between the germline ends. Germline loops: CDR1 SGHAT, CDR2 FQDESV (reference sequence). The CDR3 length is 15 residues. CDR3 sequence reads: CASSPGRLEGEKLFF. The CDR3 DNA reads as TGTGCCAGCAGCCCAGGACGGCTCGAGGGTGAAAAACTGTTTTTT.

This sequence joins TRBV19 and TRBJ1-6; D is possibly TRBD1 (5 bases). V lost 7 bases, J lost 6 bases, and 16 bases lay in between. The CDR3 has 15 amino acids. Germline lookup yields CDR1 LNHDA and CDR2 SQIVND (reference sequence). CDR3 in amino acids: CASNRDSYFNSPLHF. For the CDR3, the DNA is TGTGCCAGTAACAGAGACAGTTATTTTAATTCACCCCTCCACTTT. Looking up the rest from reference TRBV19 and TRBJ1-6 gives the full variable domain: DGGITQSPKYLFRKEGQNVTLSCEQNLNHDAMYWYRQDPGQGLRLIYYSQIVNDFQKGDIAEGYSVSREKKESFPLTVTSAQKNPTAFYLCASNRDSYFNSPLHFGNGTRLTVT.

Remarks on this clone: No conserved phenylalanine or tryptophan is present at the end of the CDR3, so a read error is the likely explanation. The CDR3 DNA sequence: TGTGCCTGGAGAGAGACAGGGGGTAGCTATGGCTACACCCTC. Amino acids: CAWRETGGSYGYTL. The J gene is TRBJ1-2, the V gene TRBV30; 9 nucleotides match TRBD1. V shed 3 bases and J 4 bases; nucleotides not matched to a gene: 6. The CDR3 consists of 14 residues. Germline loops: CDR1 GTSNPN, CDR2 SVGIG (reference sequence).

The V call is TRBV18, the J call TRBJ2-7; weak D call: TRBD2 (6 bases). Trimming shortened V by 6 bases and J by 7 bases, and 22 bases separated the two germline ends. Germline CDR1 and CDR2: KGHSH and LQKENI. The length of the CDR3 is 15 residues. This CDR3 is CASSLPGVPMWEQYF. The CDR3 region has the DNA TGTGCCAGCTCTTTACCGGGGGTCCCGATGTGGGAGCAGTACTTC.

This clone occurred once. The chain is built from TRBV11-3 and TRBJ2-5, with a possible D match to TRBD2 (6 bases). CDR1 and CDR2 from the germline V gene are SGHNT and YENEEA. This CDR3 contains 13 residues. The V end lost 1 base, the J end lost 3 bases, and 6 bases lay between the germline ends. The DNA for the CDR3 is TGTGCCAGCAGCTTAGGACTAGAAGAGACCCAGTACTTC. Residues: CASSLGLEETQYF.

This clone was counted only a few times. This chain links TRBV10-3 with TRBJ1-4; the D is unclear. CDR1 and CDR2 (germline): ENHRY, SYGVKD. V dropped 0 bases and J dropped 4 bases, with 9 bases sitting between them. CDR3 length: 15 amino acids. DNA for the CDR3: TGTGCCATCAGTGAGTCGCCGGGAAATAATGAAAAACTGTTTTTT. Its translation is CAISESPGNNEKLFF.